The 8 T cell receptor beta chains below all came from one sample that was sequenced in a study of T cells in Graves' hyperthyroidism and ophthalmopathy. TCR beta CDR3 regions were amplified from RNA. TCR CDR3 regions were first amplified by RT-PCR with HTBI primers. Using its own MiXCR run on the multiplex PCR reads, TCRdb lists one record per CDR3 protein. The sample shows hundreds of thousands of distinct CDR3 sequences, approximately 14% of them seen only once. Input material: blood. Every receptor here comes from a woman aged 40-49 years with Graves' hyperthyroidism.

This clonotype came up many times. The chain carries TRBV27 and TRBJ2-1, with a possible D match to TRBD2 (6 bases). From germline, CDR1 is MNHEY and CDR2 SMNVEV (reference sequence). This CDR3 is 13 amino acids long. V was shortened by 3 bases and J by 12 bases, with 15 bases between the two germline ends. The CDR3 spells CASSLSPGGGQFF. The CDR3 DNA follows: TGTGCCAGCAGTTTGTCACCCGGGGGTGGGCAGTTCTTC.

The DNA of the CDR3 is TGCAGCGTTGTAATCACCACAGATACGCAGTATTTT. Amino acids: CSVVITTDTQYF. The V and J genes are TRBV29-1 and TRBJ2-3; no definite D call. V was pared by 4 bases and J by 2 bases, with 7 bases between. Germline lookup yields CDR1 SQVTM and CDR2 ANQGSEA. CDR3 length: 12 amino acids.

This clonotype was counted ten times or more. CDR3 sequence (DNA): TGTGCCAGCAGTTTACAACAGATGAACACTGAAGCTTTCTTT. Translated: CASSLQQMNTEAFF. The gene calls are TRBV12-3 or TRBV12-4 and TRBJ1-1; D gene unclear. The CDR3 covers 14 residues. V was shortened by 2 bases and J by 0 bases, with 7 bases between the two germline ends.

Here the CDR3 reads CASSQVLGKTQYF. For the CDR3, the DNA is TGTGCCAGCAGCCAAGTCCTTGGGAAGACCCAGTACTTC. This chain joins TRBV3-1 and TRBJ2-5, with no clear D. This CDR3 region has 13 residues. From germline, CDR1 is LGHDT and CDR2 YNNKEL (reference sequence). Trimming left V 1 base short and J 6 bases short, with 9 bases between.

This clonotype was observed at least ten times. The chain couples TRBV10-3 to TRBJ2-7; D is undetermined. The V and J ends lost 4 bases and 3 bases respectively, with 13 bases between them. The CDR3 runs to 14 residues. Germline CDR1 is ENHRY and CDR2 is SYGVKD. CDR3 region: CAISATSGRYEQYF. CDR3 coding DNA: TGTGCCATCAGTGCGACTTCTGGACGCTACGAGCAGTACTTC.

J is TRBJ2-1 and V is TRBV11-1; D might be TRBD1 (5 bases). CDR3 length: 15 residues. Trimming left V 4 bases short and J 7 bases short, with 17 bases between. Germline V gene sequence: CDR1 SGHAT, CDR2 FQDESV (reference sequence). The CDR3 spells CASSSRFPRENEQFF. The CDR3 nucleotides read TGTGCCAGCAGCTCCCGTTTCCCCAGGGAAAATGAGCAGTTCTTC.

This clonotype was observed many times. This chain uses TRBV6-1 with TRBJ2-5; 7 bases match TRBD1. Germline CDR1 MNHNS, CDR2 SASEGT. V lost 4 bases to trimming and J lost 4 bases; unmatched junction nucleotides: 9. CDR3 length: 15 residues. The CDR3 bases are TGTGCCAGCAGTGGACAGGGAAGAACTGGAGAGACCCAGTACTTC. This codes for CASSGQGRTGETQYF.

This clonotype showed up many times. The chain couples TRBV20-1 to TRBJ2-3; TRBD2 matches at 7 bases. Unmatched junction bases numbered 6, after V lost 3 bases and J lost 3 bases. The CDR3 extends over 14 amino acids. In germline, CDR1 is DFQATT, CDR2 SNEGSKA (reference sequence). The DNA for the CDR3 is TGCAGTGCTAGCGGAGGACTAGTTACAGATACGCAGTATTTT. It specifies CSASGGLVTDTQYF.